The clone carrying this T cell receptor (beta chain) showed up many times. Its antigen is unidentified. One end of the junction varies from germline; a read error may be responsible. The library was built from about 400 ng RNA with molecular barcoded adaptors for alpha/delta and beta/gamma chains. TCRdb fed the reads into MiXCR, producing one record per CDR3 protein. This sample carries approximately 150,000 distinct CDR3 sequences, under 15% of them seen once, and the ten largest clones take 7.5% to 10%. Sampling of bone marrow took place during active disease in every patient. Looked up from germline, CDR1 is DFQATT and CDR2 is SNEGSKA (reference sequence). The CDR3 runs to 16 residues. The data derive from a study of read filtering for tumor transcriptome and immune sequencing. General observations from the study: Single-read clonotypes: roughly 82% of IR-seq clonotypes (about 3.5% of reads), 74.6% of RNA-seq clonotypes (nearly 45% of reads). The CD138-negative fraction was mixed bone marrow immune cells, not pure T cells.

This TCR was recovered from a donor aged 40 or older with multiple myeloma. The genes are TRBV20-1 and TRBJ2-1; 7 bases match TRBD1. The sample taken for sequencing was a population of CD138-negative cells sorted from bone marrow. The CDR3 DNA sequence: TGCAGTGCTGGAGATCGAGAAGGGGGCCCCTACAATGAGCAGCTCTTC. Translating it yields CSAGDREGGPYNEQLF.